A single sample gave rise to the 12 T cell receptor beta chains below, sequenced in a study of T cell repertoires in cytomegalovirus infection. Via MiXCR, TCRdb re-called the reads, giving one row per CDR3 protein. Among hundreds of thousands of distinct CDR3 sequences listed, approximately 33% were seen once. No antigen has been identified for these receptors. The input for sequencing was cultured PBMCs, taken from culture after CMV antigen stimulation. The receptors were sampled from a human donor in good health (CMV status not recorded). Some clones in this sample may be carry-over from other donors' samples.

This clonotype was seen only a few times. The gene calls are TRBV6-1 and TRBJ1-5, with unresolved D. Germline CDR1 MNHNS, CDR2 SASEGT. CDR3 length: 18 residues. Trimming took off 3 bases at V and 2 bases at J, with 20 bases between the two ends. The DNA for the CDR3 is TGTGCCAGCAGTGACCGAAGGGTCGCGGGGTTTGGCAATCAGCCCCAGCATTTT. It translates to CASSDRRVAGFGNQPQHF.

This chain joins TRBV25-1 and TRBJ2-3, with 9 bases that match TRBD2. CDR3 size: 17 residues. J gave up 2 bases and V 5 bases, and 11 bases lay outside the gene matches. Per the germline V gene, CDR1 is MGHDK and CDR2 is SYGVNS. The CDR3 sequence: CASSSIRLAGVTDTQYF. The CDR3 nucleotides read TGTGCCAGCAGTTCCATAAGGTTAGCGGGGGTCACAGATACGCAGTATTTT.

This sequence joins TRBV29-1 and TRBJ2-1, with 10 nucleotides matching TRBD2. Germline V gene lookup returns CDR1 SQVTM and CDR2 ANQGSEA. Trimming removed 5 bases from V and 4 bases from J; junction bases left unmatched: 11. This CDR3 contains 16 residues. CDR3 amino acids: CSVWSSGRPLYNEQFF. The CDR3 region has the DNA TGCAGCGTTTGGAGTAGCGGGAGGCCCTTATACAATGAGCAGTTCTTC.

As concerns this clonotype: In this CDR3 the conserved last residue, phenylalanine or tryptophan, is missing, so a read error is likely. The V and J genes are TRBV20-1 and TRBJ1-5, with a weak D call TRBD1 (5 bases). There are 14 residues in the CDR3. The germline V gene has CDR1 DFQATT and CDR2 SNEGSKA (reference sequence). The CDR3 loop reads CAGLKGDSNQPQHL. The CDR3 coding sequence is TGCGCGGGATTGAAAGGGGATAGCAATCAGCCCCAGCATTTG.

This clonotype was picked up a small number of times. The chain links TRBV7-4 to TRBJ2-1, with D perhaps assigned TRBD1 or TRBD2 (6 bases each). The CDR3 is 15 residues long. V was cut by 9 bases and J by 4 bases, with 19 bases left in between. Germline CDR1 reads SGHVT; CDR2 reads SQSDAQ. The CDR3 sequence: CASALLGGLYNEQFF. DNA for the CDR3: TGTGCCAGTGCCCTTCTGGGGGGCTTATACAATGAGCAGTTCTTC.

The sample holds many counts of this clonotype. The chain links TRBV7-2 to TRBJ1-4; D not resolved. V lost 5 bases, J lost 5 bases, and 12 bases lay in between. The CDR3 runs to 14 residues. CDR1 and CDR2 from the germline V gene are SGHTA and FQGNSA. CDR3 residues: CASSPTAMNEKLFF. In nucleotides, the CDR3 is TGTGCCAGCAGCCCGACCGCGATGAATGAAAAACTGTTTTTT.

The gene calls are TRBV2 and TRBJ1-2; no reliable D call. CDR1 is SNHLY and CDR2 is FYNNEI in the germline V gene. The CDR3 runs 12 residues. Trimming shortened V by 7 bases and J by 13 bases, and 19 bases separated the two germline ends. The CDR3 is CASTHDGRGGTF. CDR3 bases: TGTGCCAGCACCCACGACGGACGAGGCGGCACCTTC.

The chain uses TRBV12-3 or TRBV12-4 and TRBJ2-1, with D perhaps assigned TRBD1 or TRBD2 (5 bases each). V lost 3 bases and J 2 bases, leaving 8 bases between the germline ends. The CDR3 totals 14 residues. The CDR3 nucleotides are TGTGCCAGCAGTTTGGGGGTTGCCTACAATGAGCAGTTCTTC. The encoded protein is CASSLGVAYNEQFF.

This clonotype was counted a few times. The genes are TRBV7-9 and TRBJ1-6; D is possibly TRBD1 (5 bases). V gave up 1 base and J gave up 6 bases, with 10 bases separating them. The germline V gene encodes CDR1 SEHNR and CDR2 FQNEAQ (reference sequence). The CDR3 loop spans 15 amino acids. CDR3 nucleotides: TGTGCCAGCAGCTTAGTTGGACAACCTAATTCACCCCTCCACTTT. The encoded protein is CASSLVGQPNSPLHF.

As DNA, the CDR3 is TGCAGCGTTGGGGCAGTGGTACTGCAAGAGACCCAGTACTTC. It yields the protein CSVGAVVLQETQYF. The chain is built from TRBV29-1 and TRBJ2-5, with D unresolved. Germline V gene sequence: CDR1 SQVTM, CDR2 ANQGSEA. There are 14 residues in the CDR3. V shed 4 bases and J shed 2 bases, with 14 bases lying between them. Full variable domain (remainder filled in from reference TRBV29-1 and TRBJ2-5): SAVISQKPSRDICQRGTSLTIQCQVDSQVTMMFWYRQQPGQSLTLIATANQGSEATYESGFVIDKFPISRPNLTFSTLTVSNMSPEDSSIYLCSVGAVVLQETQYFGPGTRLLVL.

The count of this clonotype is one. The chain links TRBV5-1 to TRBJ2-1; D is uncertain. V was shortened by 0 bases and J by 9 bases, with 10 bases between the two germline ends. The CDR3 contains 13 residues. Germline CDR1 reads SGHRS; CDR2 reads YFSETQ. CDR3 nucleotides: TGCGCCAGCAGCTTGGAAGGGTTTGGTGAGCAGTTCTTC. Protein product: CASSLEGFGEQFF.

CDR3 protein: CASTERGWERGSGNTIYF. For the CDR3, the DNA is TGTGCCAGCACCGAAAGGGGTTGGGAGAGGGGCTCTGGAAACACCATATATTTT. The rearrangement joins TRBV12-3 or TRBV12-4 to TRBJ1-3; TRBD1 is a possible D gene (5 bases). The germline V and J ends were trimmed by 7 bases and 0 bases, with 22 bases remaining between them. This CDR3 region has 18 residues.